Below are 23 T cell receptor beta chains sequenced from a single sample in a study of T cells in Graves' hyperthyroidism and ophthalmopathy. TCR beta CDR3 sequences were amplified from RNA transcripts. The HTBI primer set drove a first-round RT-PCR of the TCR CDR3. Each CDR3 protein gets one entry after TCRdb re-called the multiplex PCR reads with MiXCR. This sample has under 350,000 distinct CDR3 sequences; over 15% occur once, and the top ten carry 45% to 50%. The source material was blood. The source is a woman between 50 and 59 years old with Graves' hyperthyroidism.

The chain couples TRBV11-2 to TRBJ1-3, with D hard to call. Germline loops: CDR1 SGHAT, CDR2 FQNNGV. V gave up 3 bases and J gave up 1 base, with 7 bases separating them. CDR3 length equals 14 residues. CDR3 coding DNA: TGTGCCAGCAGCTTCATCTCTTCTGGAAACACCATATATTTT. It encodes CASSFISSGNTIYF.

This clonotype was counted only a few times. The chain is built from TRBV6-2 or TRBV6-3 and TRBJ2-4; D possibly matches TRBD1 or TRBD2 (5 bases each). This CDR3 contains 14 residues. CDR1 is MNHEY, CDR2 SVGEGT, per germline. The ends were cut back, 7 bases at V and 5 bases at J, with 15 bases in the middle. This CDR3 reads CASTGWDGENIQYF. Here the CDR3 DNA reads TGTGCCAGCACTGGTTGGGACGGAGAAAACATTCAGTACTTC.

This clonotype was observed many times. The CDR3 reads CASSLLRASEDSYNEQFF. The CDR3 coding sequence is TGTGCCAGCAGCTTATTACGGGCTAGCGAAGACTCCTACAATGAGCAGTTCTTC. This sequence joins TRBV11-2 and TRBJ2-1; possibly TRBD2 for D (6 bases). Trimming took off 2 bases at V and 0 bases at J, with 17 bases between the two ends. The CDR3 has 18 residues. In germline, CDR1 is SGHAT, CDR2 FQNNGV.

The table lists this clonotype with a few counts. V and J are TRBV19 and TRBJ2-1; 8 nucleotides align to TRBD2. Germline V lookup: CDR1 LNHDA, CDR2 SQIVND (reference sequence). V lost 6 bases, J lost 9 bases, and 7 bases stayed unmatched. This CDR3 has 13 residues. As DNA, the CDR3 is TGTGCCAGTAGCATTTTCACTAGCGGTGAGCAGTTCTTC. Amino acids: CASSIFTSGEQFF.

The J gene is TRBJ2-5, the V gene TRBV7-6, with 14 bases that match TRBD2. The junction had 14 bases not matched to a gene; V was cut back by 3 bases and J by 8 bases. The CDR3 is 18 residues long. Germline V gives CDR1 SGHVS, CDR2 FNYEAQ. CDR3 amino acids: CASSLSLFLGLAGGTQYF. CDR3 in DNA: TGTGCCAGCAGCTTGTCTCTCTTCCTTGGACTAGCGGGGGGAACCCAGTACTTC.

The V and J genes are TRBV6-2 or TRBV6-3 and TRBJ1-4, with a possible D match to TRBD1 (5 bases). V lost 4 bases and J lost 4, with 13 bases in between. This CDR3 spans 15 amino acids. Germline V gene data show CDR1 as MNHEY and CDR2 as SVGEGT. Here the CDR3 DNA reads TGTGCCAGCAGTTCCATCCGGGACGGTAATGAAAAACTGTTTTTT. It codes for CASSSIRDGNEKLFF.

This clonotype was observed a few times. V usage is TRBV20-1 and J usage is TRBJ2-2; 9 nucleotides agree with TRBD1. V shed 2 bases and J 4 bases; nucleotides not matched to a gene: 14. CDR3 size: 18 residues. Looked up from germline, CDR1 is DFQATT and CDR2 is SNEGSKA (reference sequence). The CDR3 spells CSARTDWGQGPGTGELFF. The CDR3 nucleotides are TGCAGTGCTAGAACGGATTGGGGACAGGGCCCGGGCACCGGGGAGCTGTTTTTT.

This clonotype showed up just a few times. J is TRBJ2-1 and V is TRBV5-8; 7 bases fit TRBD1. V lost 1 base and J lost 0; bases outside the gene matches: 1. Germline V lookup: CDR1 SGHTS, CDR2 YDEGEE. This CDR3 has 15 residues. DNA of the CDR3: TGTGCCAGCAGCTTGAAGGGGGCCTCCTACAATGAGCAGTTCTTC. As protein: CASSLKGASYNEQFF. Full variable domain (rest looked up from reference TRBV5-8 and TRBJ2-1): EAGVTQSPTHLIKTRGQQATLRCSPISGHTSVYWYQQALGLGLQFLLWYDEGEERNRGNFPPRFSGRQFPNYSSELNVNALELEDSALYLCASSLKGASYNEQFFGPGTRLTVL.

This clonotype appeared a few times. The rearrangement links TRBV2 to TRBJ2-3; 10 nucleotides align to TRBD2. This CDR3 has 18 residues. Germline V gene lookup returns CDR1 SNHLY and CDR2 FYNNEI. Germline trimming cut 3 bases from V and 1 base from J; bases unmatched to any gene: 10. CDR3 DNA: TGTGCCAGCAGTGATGAGGCTAGCGGGGGATTTGGCACAGATACGCAGTATTTT. Amino acid sequence: CASSDEASGGFGTDTQYF.

This clonotype was seen more than once but under ten times. The chain combines TRBV6-1 with TRBJ1-5; 7 bases match TRBD1. The germline CDR1 and CDR2 sequences are MNHNS and SASEGT. The CDR3 loop spans 13 amino acids. The V and J ends lost 4 bases and 7 bases, in that order; junction bases with no gene match: 4. The CDR3, as DNA: TGTGCCAGCAGTGCTACAGGGGTACAGCCCCAGCATTTT. Residues: CASSATGVQPQHF.

The V and J genes are TRBV3-1 and TRBJ1-1; D is ambiguous. Deletions cut 4 bases from V and 4 bases from J, with 16 bases between. This CDR3 is built from 15 residues. Germline CDR1 LGHDT, CDR2 YNNKEL (reference sequence). CDR3 nucleotide sequence: TGTGCCAGCAGCCCCCTCGTAGGTCCGGGCACTGAAGCTTTCTTT. It yields the protein CASSPLVGPGTEAFF.

This clonotype was counted many times. The V call is TRBV30, the J call TRBJ1-2; TRBD1 matches at 9 bases. V shed 0 bases and J 6 bases; nucleotides not matched to a gene: 5. Germline CDR1 GTSNPN, CDR2 SVGIG (reference sequence). The CDR3 runs 14 residues. The CDR3 DNA sequence: TGTGCCTGGAGTGTGAACAGGGGGCTCGATGGCTACACCTTC. It codes for CAWSVNRGLDGYTF.

This clonotype was observed at least ten times. This sequence joins TRBV3-1 and TRBJ2-1; 7 nucleotides agree with TRBD2. The CDR3 totals 14 residues. CDR1 is LGHDT and CDR2 is YNNKEL in the germline V gene (reference sequence). Germline trimming cut 2 bases from V and 5 bases from J; bases unmatched to any gene: 3. The CDR3 reads CASSQFAGDNEQFF. CDR3 DNA sequence: TGTGCCAGCAGCCAATTTGCGGGGGACAATGAGCAGTTCTTC.

This clonotype occurred many times. V gene TRBV3-1 combines with J gene TRBJ2-7; no clear D gene. The CDR3 consists of 13 residues. V lost 4 bases and J lost 3, with 10 bases in between. The germline CDR1 and CDR2 sequences are LGHDT and YNNKEL (reference sequence). CDR3 residues: CASSRAVDYEQYF. Here the CDR3 DNA reads TGTGCCAGCAGCCGGGCGGTTGACTACGAGCAGTACTTC.

This clonotype was counted ten times or more. This sequence joins TRBV3-1 and TRBJ2-2; TRBD1 matches 7 bases. This CDR3 region has 13 residues. V dropped 4 bases and J dropped 7; count of bases not matched to a gene: 3. Germline V gene sequence: CDR1 LGHDT, CDR2 YNNKEL (reference sequence). The CDR3 coding sequence is TGTGCCAGCAGCCGTGGACAGGACGGGGAGCTGTTTTTT. Protein: CASSRGQDGELFF.

There are a few counts of this clonotype. The chain employs TRBV18 and TRBJ1-5, with D perhaps TRBD1 (5 bases). Germline CDR1 reads KGHSH; CDR2 reads LQKENI. The CDR3 runs 16 residues. Trimming removed 1 base at V and 2 bases at J, with 12 bases between. Here the CDR3 reads CASSPRGAGGNQPQHF. CDR3 coding DNA: TGTGCCAGCTCACCACGGGGCGCAGGAGGCAATCAGCCCCAGCATTTT.

The table lists this clonotype with a few counts. This chain links TRBV12-3 or TRBV12-4 with TRBJ1-5; D uncertain. Trimming shortened V by 7 bases and J by 6 bases, and 10 bases separated the two germline ends. This CDR3 has 12 amino acids. Written as DNA, the CDR3 is TGTGCCAGCACCTTCGAGGGTCAGCCCCAGCATTTT. Protein product: CASTFEGQPQHF.

This clonotype appeared many times. This chain connects TRBV18 to TRBJ2-3, with D unclear. Germline V gene data show CDR1 as KGHSH and CDR2 as LQKENI. The CDR3 length is 13 residues. Deletions cut 4 bases from V and 8 bases from J, with 13 bases between. CDR3 sequence reads: CASSLDDQATQYF. CDR3 sequence (DNA): TGTGCCAGCTCACTAGACGACCAGGCTACGCAGTATTTT.

This clonotype was seen at least ten times. The chain couples TRBV12-3 or TRBV12-4 to TRBJ2-5; 11 nucleotides match TRBD1. J gave up 5 bases and V 6 bases, and 11 bases lay outside the gene matches. The CDR3 totals 16 residues. In nucleotides, the CDR3 is TGTGCCAGCAGCGAAATCCGGGACAGGGGGGGGGAGACCCAGTACTTC. Translated, it gives CASSEIRDRGGETQYF.

V and J are TRBV20-1 and TRBJ1-1; D might be TRBD1 (5 bases). The V and J ends lost 5 bases and 1 base respectively, with 17 bases between them. This CDR3 contains 15 residues. CDR1 is DFQATT and CDR2 is SNEGSKA in the germline V gene (reference sequence). The CDR3 bases are TGCAGTGCTGGGGGGGTGGAACAGACGAACACTGAAGCTTTCTTT. Translated: CSAGGVEQTNTEAFF.

This clonotype was counted many times. V gene TRBV20-1 combines with J gene TRBJ1-5, with D hard to call. The V end was cut by 5 bases, the J end by 4 bases, with 18 bases between. Germline lookup yields CDR1 DFQATT and CDR2 SNEGSKA (reference sequence). This CDR3 comprises 15 residues. CDR3 DNA: TGCAGTGCTCGCATTCTCGGGGAACGTAATCAGCCCCAGCATTTT. This gives the protein CSARILGERNQPQHF.

Worth noting for this clonotype: This may come from a read error, since a much larger clone is one base off. V gene TRBV20-1 combines with J gene TRBJ2-7, with 7 bases fitting TRBD2. The J call may be mistaken, given a closer DNA end match to TRBJ2-1. The CDR3 runs to 15 residues. CDR1 DFQATT and CDR2 SNEGSKA come from the germline V gene (reference sequence). CDR3 DNA sequence: TGCAGTGCTAGAGATCAAACTAGCGTTGACTACGAGCAGTTCTTC. Translated: CSARDQTSVDYEQFF.

Many counts were recorded for this clonotype. The rearrangement joins TRBV12-3 or TRBV12-4 to TRBJ2-7; TRBD2 agrees at 13 bases. Trimming removed 0 bases from V and 7 bases from J; junction bases left unmatched: 6. This CDR3 has 16 amino acids. This chain's CDR3 is CASSLASRGLAGEQYF. The CDR3 nucleotides are TGTGCCAGCAGTTTAGCATCCCGGGGACTAGCGGGGGAGCAGTACTTC.